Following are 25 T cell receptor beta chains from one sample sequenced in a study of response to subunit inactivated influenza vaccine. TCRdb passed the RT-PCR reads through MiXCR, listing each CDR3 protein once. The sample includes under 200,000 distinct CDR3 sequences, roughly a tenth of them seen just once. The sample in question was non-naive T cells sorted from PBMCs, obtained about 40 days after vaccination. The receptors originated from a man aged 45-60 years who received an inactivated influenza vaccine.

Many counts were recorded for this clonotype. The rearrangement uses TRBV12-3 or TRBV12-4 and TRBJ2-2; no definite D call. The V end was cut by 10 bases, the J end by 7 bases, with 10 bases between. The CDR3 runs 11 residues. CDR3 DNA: TGTGCCACCCAAGCGAACGGGGAGCTGTTTTTT. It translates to CATQANGELFF.

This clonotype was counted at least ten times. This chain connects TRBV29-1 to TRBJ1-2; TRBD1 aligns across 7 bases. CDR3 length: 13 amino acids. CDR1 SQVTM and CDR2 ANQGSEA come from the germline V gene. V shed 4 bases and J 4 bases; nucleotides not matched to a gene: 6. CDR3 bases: TGCAGCGTTGTACAGGGGAAGGTCTATGGCTACACCTTC. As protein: CSVVQGKVYGYTF.

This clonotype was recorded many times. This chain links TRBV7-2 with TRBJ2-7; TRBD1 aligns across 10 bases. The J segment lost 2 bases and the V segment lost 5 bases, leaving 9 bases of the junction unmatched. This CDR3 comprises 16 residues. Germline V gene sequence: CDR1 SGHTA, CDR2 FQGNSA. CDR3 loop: CASSVRDRGRAYEQYF. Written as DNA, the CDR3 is TGTGCCAGCAGCGTGAGAGACAGGGGGCGCGCCTACGAGCAGTACTTC.

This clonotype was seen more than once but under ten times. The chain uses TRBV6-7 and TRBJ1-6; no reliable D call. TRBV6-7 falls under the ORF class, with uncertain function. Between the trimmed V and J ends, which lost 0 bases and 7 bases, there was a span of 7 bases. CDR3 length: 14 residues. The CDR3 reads CASSYSKANSPLHF. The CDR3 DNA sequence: TGTGCCAGCAGTTACTCGAAGGCAAATTCACCCCTCCACTTT.

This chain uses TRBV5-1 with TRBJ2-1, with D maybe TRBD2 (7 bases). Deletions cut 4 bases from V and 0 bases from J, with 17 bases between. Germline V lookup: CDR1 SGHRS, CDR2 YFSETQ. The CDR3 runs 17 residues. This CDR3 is CASSPTGTTSSYNEQFF. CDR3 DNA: TGCGCCAGCAGCCCCACAGGGACTACAAGCTCCTACAATGAGCAGTTCTTC.

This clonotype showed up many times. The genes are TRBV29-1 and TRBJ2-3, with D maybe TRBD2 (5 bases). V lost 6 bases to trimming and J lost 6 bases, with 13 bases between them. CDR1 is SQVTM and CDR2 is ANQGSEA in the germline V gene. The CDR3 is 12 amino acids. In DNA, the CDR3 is TGCAGCGTGAGCCAAGCGGTGGATACGCAGTATTTT. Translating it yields CSVSQAVDTQYF.

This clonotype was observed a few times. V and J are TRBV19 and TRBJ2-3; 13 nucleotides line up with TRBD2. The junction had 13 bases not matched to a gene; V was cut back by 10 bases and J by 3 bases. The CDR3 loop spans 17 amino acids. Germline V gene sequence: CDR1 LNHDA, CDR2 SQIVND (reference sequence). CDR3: CATRGLAGARVTDTQYF. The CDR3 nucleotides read TGTGCCACCCGCGGACTAGCGGGAGCTCGGGTGACAGATACGCAGTATTTT.

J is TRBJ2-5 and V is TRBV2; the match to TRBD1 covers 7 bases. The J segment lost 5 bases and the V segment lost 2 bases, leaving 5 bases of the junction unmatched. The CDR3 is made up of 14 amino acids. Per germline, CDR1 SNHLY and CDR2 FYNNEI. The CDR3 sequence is CASSEFTGVETQYF. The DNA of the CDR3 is TGTGCCAGCAGTGAATTTACAGGGGTGGAGACCCAGTACTTC.

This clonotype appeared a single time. The CDR3 is CASSARRQGGTDTQYF. The DNA of the CDR3 is TGTGCCAGCAGTGCCCGACGACAGGGGGGCACAGATACGCAGTATTTT. This chain links TRBV6-1 with TRBJ2-3; TRBD1 aligns across 9 bases. Unmatched junction bases numbered 6, after V lost 4 bases and J lost 1 base. This CDR3 is 16 amino acids long. Per the germline V gene, CDR1 is MNHNS and CDR2 is SASEGT.

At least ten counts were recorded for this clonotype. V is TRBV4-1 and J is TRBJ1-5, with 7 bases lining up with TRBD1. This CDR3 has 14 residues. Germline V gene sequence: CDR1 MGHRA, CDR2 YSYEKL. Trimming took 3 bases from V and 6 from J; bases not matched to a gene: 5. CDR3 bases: TGCGCCAGCAGCCACCAACAGGGGATTCAGCCCCAGCATTTT. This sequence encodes CASSHQQGIQPQHF.

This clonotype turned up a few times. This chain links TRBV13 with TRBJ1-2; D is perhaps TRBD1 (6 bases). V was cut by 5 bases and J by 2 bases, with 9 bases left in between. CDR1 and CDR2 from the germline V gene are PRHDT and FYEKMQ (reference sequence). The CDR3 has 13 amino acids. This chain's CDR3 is CASSITGNYGYTF. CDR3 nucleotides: TGTGCCAGCAGCATAACAGGGAACTATGGCTACACCTTC.

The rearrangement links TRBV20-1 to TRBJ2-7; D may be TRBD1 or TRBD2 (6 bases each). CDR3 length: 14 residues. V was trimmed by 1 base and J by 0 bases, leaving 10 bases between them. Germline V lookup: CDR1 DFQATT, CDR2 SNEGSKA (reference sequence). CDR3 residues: CSARGGASSYEQYF. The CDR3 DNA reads TGCAGTGCTAGAGGGGGGGCCAGCTCCTACGAGCAGTACTTC.

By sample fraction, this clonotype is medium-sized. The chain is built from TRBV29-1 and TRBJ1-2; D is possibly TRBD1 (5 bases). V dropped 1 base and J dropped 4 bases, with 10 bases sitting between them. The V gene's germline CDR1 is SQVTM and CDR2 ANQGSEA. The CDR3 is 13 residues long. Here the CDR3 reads CSVEGGTVYGYTF. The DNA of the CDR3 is TGCAGCGTTGAAGGGGGGACGGTCTATGGCTACACCTTC. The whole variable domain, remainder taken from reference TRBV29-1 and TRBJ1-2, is SAVISQKPSRDICQRGTSLTIQCQVDSQVTMMFWYRQQPGQSLTLIATANQGSEATYESGFVIDKFPISRPNLTFSTLTVSNMSPEDSSIYLCSVEGGTVYGYTFGSGTRLTVV.

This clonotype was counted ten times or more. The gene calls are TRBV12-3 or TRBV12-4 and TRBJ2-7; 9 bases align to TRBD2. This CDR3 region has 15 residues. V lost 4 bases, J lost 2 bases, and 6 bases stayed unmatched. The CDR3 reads CASSSSRTSAYEQYF. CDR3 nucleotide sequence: TGTGCCAGCAGTTCATCCAGGACTAGCGCCTACGAGCAGTACTTC.

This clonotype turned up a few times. CDR3 DNA: TGTGCCACCAGTGAATCGACGGACGGGTCCACCGGGGAGCTGTTTTTT. It translates to CATSESTDGSTGELFF. J is TRBJ2-2 and V is TRBV24-1; D remains ambiguous. The germline V gene encodes CDR1 KGHDR and CDR2 SFDVKD. This CDR3 has 16 residues. V was pared by 4 bases and J by 4 bases, with 15 bases between.

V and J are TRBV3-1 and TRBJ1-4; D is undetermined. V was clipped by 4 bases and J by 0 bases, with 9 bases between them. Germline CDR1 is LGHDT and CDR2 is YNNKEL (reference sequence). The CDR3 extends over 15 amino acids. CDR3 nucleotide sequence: TGTGCCAGCAGCCCCCGGCAGACAACTAATGAAAAACTGTTTTTT. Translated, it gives CASSPRQTTNEKLFF.

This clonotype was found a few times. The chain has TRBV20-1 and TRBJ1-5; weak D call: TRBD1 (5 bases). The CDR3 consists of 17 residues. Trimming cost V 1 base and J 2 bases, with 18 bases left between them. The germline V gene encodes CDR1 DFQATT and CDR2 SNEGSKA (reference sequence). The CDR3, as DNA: TGCAGTGCTAGAGTTGGGCAGGGAAGGGGAGGCAATCAGCCCCAGCATTTT. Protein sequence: CSARVGQGRGGNQPQHF.

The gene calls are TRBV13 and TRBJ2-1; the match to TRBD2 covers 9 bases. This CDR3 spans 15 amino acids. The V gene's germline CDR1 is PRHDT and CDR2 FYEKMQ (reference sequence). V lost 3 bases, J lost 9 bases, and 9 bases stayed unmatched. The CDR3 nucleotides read TGTGCCAGCAGCTTTTTGGGACTAGCAAAGGGTGAGCAGTTCTTC. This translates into CASSFLGLAKGEQFF.

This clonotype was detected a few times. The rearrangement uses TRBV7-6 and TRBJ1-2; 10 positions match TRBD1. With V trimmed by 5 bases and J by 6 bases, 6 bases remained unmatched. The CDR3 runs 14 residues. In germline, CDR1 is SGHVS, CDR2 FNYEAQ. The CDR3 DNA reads TGTGCCAGCAGCGTAGGGGACAGGGGCGATGGCTACACCTTC. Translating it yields CASSVGDRGDGYTF.

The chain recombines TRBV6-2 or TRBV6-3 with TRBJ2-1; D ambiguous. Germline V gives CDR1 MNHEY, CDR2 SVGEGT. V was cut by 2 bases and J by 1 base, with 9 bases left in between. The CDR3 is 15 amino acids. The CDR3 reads CASSYELSSYNEQFF. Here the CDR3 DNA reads TGTGCCAGCAGTTACGAGCTATCTTCCTACAATGAGCAGTTCTTC.

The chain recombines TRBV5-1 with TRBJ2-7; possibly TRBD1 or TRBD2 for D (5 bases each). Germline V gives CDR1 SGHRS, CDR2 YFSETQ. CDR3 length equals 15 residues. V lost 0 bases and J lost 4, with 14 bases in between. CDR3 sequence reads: CASSLEGPRRYEQYF. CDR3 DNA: TGCGCCAGCAGCTTGGAGGGACCGAGGAGGTACGAGCAGTACTTC.

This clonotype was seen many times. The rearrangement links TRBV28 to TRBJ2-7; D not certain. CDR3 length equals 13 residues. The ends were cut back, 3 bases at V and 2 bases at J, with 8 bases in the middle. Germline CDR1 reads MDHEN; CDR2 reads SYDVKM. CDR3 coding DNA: TGTGCCAGCAGTTTCCCAGCCACCTACGAGCAGTACTTC. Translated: CASSFPATYEQYF.

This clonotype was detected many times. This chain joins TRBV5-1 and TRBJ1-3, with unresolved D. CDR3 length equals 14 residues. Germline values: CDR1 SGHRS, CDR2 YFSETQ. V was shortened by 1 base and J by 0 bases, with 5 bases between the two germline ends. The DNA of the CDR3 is TGCGCCAGCAGCTTGTGGCACTCTGGAAACACCATATATTTT. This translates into CASSLWHSGNTIYF.

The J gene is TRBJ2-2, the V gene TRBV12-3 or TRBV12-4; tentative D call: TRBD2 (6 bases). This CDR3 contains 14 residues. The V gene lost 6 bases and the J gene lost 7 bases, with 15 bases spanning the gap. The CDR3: CASSPSRRGGELFF. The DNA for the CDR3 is TGTGCCAGCAGCCCCTCGCGGCGGGGCGGGGAGCTGTTTTTT.

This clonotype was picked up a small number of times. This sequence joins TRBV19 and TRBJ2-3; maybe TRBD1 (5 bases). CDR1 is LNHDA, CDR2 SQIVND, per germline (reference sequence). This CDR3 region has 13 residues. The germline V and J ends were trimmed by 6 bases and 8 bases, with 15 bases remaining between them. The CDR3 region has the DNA TGTGCCAGTAGATCTTCAGGGAAAGGTACGCAGTATTTT. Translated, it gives CASRSSGKGTQYF.